This T cell receptor beta chain comes out of a study of siplizumab effects on memory and regulatory T cells (dated by TCRdb to about 2019). Describing the broader study: The study looked at the effect of siplizumab, an anti-CD2 antibody, on alloreactive T-cell subsets in allogeneic mixed lymphocyte reactions made from human PBMCs.

There are 15 amino acids in the CDR3, from cysteine to phenylalanine inclusive. Of the read, only the CDR3 DNA is kept; its 45 bases are in frame from base 1. The germline V gene (reference sequence) yields SSHAT for CDR1 and FNYEAQ for CDR2. This clone was observed a single time. Its recognized antigen is unknown. Germline is not matched at one junction end, which may reflect a read error. Sorted unstimulated T cells and proliferating T cells recovered from mixed lymphocyte reactions underwent TCRbeta CDR3 sequencing. Fresh whole blood from ten HLA-typed healthy donors was used as the source from which PBMCs were isolated. Libraries came from the immunoSEQ multiplex PCR assay. The deep sequencing platform assayed some 98,000 TCR templates per sample. Genomic DNA extracted from sorted T cells was the material used for TCRbeta CDR3 sequencing. Per the original workflow: The R programming language was used for clonal analysis of the TCRbeta CDR3 data. Comparing unstimulated samples against CFSE-low samples taken after the reaction was how alloreactive CD4+ and CD8+ clones were defined. Regulatory or non-regulatory origin of alloreactive CD4+ clones was assigned by matching sequences to the sorted unstimulated Treg and non-Treg repertoires. The source is immuneACCESS, and TCRdb retained only in-frame sequences with V and J called. Part of the clones is not carried over; for the studies checked, unresolved V genes explain less than half of this, and the remainder is unexplained. V, J and clone size are taken as reported in that table, and D and trimming were inferred from the DNA itself. Recorded for this sample are under 130,000 clones; about 92% of them occurred a single time. The ten biggest clones cover less than 0.35% of the sample.

The paper's findings and limits, for the study overall: The cumulative frequency of alloreactive sequences traceable to unstimulated CD4+ memory T cells was significantly reduced by siplizumab. About 80-97% of proliferating CD4+ or CD8+ clones could not be given a naive or memory phenotype. Greater diversity appeared to be present in unstimulated naive T cells than in memory T cells, and a substantial contribution to the alloresponse seemed to be made by naive cells. Of the alloreactive CD4+ clones that could be mapped, the Treg-derived share averaged approximately 69% with siplizumab compared with approximately 30% in control reactions. Because sequences below about 10^-5 frequency were poorly captured, only a minor fraction of alloreactive clones could be mapped to unstimulated subsets. No functional confirmation was obtained for the suppressive function of proliferating Tregs from siplizumab cultures.

The receptor comes from a human donor in good health. The source material was CD4+ T cells sorted from blood. The receptor chain draws on TRBV7-7 and TRBJ2-5; the D gene cannot be resolved beyond TRBD1 or TRBD2, each matching 5 bases. This receptor has the CDR3 CASSPEGTYGQTQYF. The DNA is TGTGCTAGCAGCCCCGAGGGGACCTACGGGCAGACCCAGTACTTC.